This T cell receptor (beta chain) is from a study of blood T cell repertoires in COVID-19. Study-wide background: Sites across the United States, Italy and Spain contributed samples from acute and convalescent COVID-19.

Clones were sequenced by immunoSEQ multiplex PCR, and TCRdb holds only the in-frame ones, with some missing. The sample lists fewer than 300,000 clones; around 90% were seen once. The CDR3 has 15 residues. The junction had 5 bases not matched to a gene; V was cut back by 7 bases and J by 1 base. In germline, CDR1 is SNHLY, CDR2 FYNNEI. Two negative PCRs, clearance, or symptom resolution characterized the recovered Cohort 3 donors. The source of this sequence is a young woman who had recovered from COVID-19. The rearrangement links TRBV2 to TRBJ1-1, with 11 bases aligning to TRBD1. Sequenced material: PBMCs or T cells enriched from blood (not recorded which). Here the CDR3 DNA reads TGTGCCAGCACGGACAGGGGGCGCGGGAACACTGAAGCTTTCTTT. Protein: CASTDRGRGNTEAFF.